Below, one T cell receptor beta chain is given with its context. The data are from a study of blood T cells in healthy people across ages. PCR was performed a second time for about 7 to 11 cycles using a sample-barcoded 5' primer and a J-beta primer mix. One entry per CDR3 protein results from TCRdb running MiXCR on the 5' RACE reads. The data contain 650,000 or so distinct CDR3 sequences, over 40% of them singletons. The specimen was blood. The sequence was collected from an elderly woman in good health.

The chain's CDR3 is CASAPGTTGELFF. CDR3 DNA sequence: TGTGCCAGCGCCCCCGGGACCACCGGGGAGCTGTTTTTT. This chain links TRBV12-3 or TRBV12-4 with TRBJ2-2; D may be TRBD1 or TRBD2 (5 bases each). The V end was cut by 8 bases, the J end by 4 bases, with 11 bases between. The CDR3 consists of 13 residues.